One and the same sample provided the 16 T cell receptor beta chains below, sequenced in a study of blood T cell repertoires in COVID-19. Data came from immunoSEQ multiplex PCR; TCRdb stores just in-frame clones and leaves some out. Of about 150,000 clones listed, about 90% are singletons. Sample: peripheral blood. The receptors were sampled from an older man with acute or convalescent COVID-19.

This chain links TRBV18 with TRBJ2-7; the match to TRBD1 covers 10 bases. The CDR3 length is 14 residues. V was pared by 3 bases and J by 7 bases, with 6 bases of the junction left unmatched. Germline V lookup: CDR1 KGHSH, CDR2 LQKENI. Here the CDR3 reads CASSPGQGIGEQYF. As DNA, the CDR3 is TGTGCCAGCTCACCGGGACAGGGGATTGGTGAGCAGTACTTC.

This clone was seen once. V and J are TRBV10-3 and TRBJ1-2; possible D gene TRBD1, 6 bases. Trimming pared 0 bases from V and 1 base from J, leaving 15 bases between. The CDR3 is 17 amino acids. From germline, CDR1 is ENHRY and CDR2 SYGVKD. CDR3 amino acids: CAISESAGGGHNYGYTF. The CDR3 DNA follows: TGTGCCATCAGTGAGTCTGCCGGGGGGGGGCATAACTATGGCTACACCTTC.

CDR3 sequence (DNA): TGTGCCAGCAGCTTGGCCGGGACAGTGAACACTGAAGCTTTCTTT. It specifies CASSLAGTVNTEAFF. The chain couples TRBV5-5 to TRBJ1-1; 7 positions match TRBD1. The germline gives CDR1 SGHKS, CDR2 YYEKEE (reference sequence). With 0 bases clipped from V and 0 bases from J, the junction kept 2 bases outside the gene matches. The CDR3 spans 15 residues.

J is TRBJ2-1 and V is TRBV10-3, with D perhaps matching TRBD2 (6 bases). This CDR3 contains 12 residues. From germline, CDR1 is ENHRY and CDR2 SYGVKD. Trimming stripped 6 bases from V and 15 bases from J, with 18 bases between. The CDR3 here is CAISTGLPAVFF. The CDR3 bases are TGTGCCATCAGCACGGGACTCCCCGCGGTGTTCTTC.

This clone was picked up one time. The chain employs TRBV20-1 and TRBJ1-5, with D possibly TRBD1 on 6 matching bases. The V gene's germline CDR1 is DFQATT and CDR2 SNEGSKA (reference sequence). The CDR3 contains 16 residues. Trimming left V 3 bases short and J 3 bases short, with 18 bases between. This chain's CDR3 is CSASRGWAVTNQPQHF. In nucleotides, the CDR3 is TGCAGTGCTAGTAGGGGGTGGGCAGTCACCAATCAGCCCCAGCATTTT.

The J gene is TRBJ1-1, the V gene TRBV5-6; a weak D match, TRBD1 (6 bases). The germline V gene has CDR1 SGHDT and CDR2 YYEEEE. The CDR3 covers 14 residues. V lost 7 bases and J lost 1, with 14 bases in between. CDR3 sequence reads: CASRPGHKNTEAFF. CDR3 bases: TGTGCCAGCCGCCCGGGACACAAGAACACTGAAGCTTTCTTT.

The CDR3: CASGRAGEGNQPQHF. The CDR3 coding sequence is TGTGCCAGCGGCAGGGCGGGGGAAGGGAATCAGCCCCAGCATTTT. V is TRBV27 and J is TRBJ1-5, with D maybe TRBD1 (5 bases). With 8 bases removed from V and 4 bases from J, the gap between germline ends came to 18 bases. The CDR3 spans 15 residues. The V gene's germline CDR1 is MNHEY and CDR2 SMNVEV (reference sequence).

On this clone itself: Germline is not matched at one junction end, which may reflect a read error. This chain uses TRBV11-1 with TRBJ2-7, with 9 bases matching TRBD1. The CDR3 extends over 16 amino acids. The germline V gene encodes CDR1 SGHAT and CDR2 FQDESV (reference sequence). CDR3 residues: CAGSPSMGQGSLEQYF. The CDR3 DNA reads TGTGCCGGCAGCCCCTCAATGGGACAGGGTTCACTCGAGCAGTACTTC.

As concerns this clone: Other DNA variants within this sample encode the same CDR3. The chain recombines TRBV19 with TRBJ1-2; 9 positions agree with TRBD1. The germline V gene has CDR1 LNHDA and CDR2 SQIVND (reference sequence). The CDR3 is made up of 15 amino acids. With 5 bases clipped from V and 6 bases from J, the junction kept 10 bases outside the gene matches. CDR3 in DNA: TGTGCCAGTAGTCCTAATGGACAGGGGCTGAATGGCTACACCTTC. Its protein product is CASSPNGQGLNGYTF.

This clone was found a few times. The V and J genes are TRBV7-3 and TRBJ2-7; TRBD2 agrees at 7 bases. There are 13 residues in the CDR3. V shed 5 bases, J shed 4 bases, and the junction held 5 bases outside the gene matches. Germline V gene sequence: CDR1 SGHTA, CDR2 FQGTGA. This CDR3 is CASSRGSLYEQYF. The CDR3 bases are TGTGCCAGCAGCCGCGGGAGTTTGTACGAGCAGTACTTC.

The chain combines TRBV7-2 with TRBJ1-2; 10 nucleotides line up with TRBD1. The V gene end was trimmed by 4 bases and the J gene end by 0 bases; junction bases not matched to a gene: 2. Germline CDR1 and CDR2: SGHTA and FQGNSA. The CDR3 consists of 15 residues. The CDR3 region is CASSYGTGANYGYTF. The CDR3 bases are TGTGCCAGCAGCTATGGGACAGGGGCTAACTATGGCTACACCTTC.

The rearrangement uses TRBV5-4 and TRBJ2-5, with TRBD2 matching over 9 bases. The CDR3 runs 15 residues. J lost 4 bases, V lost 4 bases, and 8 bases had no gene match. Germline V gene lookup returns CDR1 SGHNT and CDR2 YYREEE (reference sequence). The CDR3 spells CASSRDNSGRETQYF. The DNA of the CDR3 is TGTGCCAGCAGCCGGGATAATAGCGGGAGAGAGACCCAGTACTTC.

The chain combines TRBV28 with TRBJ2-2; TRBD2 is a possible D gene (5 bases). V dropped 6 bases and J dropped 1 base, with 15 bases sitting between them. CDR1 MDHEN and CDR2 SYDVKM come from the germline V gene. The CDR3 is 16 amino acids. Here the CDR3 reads CASRADGLKNTGELFF. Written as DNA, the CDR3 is TGTGCCAGCAGGGCGGATGGACTTAAGAACACCGGGGAGCTGTTTTTT.

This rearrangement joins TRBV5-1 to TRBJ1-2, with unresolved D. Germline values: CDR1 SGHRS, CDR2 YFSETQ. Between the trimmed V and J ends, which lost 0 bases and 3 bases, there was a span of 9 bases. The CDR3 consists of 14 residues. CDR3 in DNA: TGCGCCAGCAGCTTGGGTAGCCCCTACTATGGCTACACCTTC. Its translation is CASSLGSPYYGYTF.

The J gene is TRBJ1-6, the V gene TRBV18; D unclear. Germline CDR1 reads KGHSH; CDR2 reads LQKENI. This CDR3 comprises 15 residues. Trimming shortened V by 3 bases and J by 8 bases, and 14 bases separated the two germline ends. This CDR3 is CASSPLAEFYSPLHF. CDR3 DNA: TGTGCCAGCTCACCGCTAGCGGAATTTTATTCACCCCTCCACTTT.

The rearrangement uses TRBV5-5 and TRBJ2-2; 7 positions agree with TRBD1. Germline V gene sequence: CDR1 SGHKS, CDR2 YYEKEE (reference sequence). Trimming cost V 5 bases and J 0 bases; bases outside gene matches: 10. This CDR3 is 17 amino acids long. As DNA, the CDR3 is TGTGCCAGCAGGGACAGGTTTGTGGTGACGAACACCGGGGAGCTGTTTTTT. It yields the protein CASRDRFVVTNTGELFF.